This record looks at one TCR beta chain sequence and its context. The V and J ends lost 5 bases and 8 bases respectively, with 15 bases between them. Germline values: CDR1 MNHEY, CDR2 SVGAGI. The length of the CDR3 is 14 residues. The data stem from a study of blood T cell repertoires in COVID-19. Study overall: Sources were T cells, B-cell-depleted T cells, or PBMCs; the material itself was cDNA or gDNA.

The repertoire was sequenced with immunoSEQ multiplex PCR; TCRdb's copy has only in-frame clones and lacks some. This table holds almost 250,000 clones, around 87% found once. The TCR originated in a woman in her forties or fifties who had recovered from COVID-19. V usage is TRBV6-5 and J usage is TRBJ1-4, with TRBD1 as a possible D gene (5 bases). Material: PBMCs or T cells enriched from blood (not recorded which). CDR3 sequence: CASSPRSGGEKLFF. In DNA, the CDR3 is TGTGCCAGCAGTCCCCGGAGCGGGGGAGAAAAACTGTTTTTT.